Following are 31 T cell receptor beta chains from one sample sequenced in a study of blood T cell repertoires in COVID-19. Measured with immunoSEQ multiplex PCR; TCRdb has only the in-frame clones, and not every one. The sample contains more than 120,000 clones, 85% to 90% of which appear only once. Sequenced input: peripheral blood. Receptors originate from a woman between 50 and 59 years old with active or convalescent COVID-19.

This clone was found once. The rearrangement uses TRBV11-2 and TRBJ2-7; 8 bases are a match to TRBD2. The CDR3 covers 14 residues. With 3 bases clipped from V and 4 bases from J, the junction kept 5 bases outside the gene matches. Germline CDR1 and CDR2: SGHAT and FQNNGV. CDR3 sequence reads: CASSFGGRLYEQYF. CDR3 DNA: TGTGCCAGCAGCTTTGGCGGGAGGTTGTACGAGCAGTACTTC.

The V gene is TRBV2, the J gene TRBJ1-1; the D gene is possibly TRBD1 (6 bases). Per germline, CDR1 SNHLY and CDR2 FYNNEI. V was pared by 5 bases and J by 3 bases, with 25 bases between. The CDR3 loop spans 18 amino acids. The CDR3 region has the DNA TGTGCCAGCAGTCACTCTCCGGCAGGGGTAGTGTCGGACACTGAAGCTTTCTTT. The encoded protein is CASSHSPAGVVSDTEAFF.

The chain couples TRBV27 to TRBJ2-3, with D maybe TRBD2 (5 bases). Trimming cost V 1 base and J 1 base, with 6 bases left between them. Per germline, CDR1 MNHEY and CDR2 SMNVEV (reference sequence). This CDR3 is built from 14 residues. This CDR3 is CASSLFSGTDTQYF. DNA of the CDR3: TGTGCCAGCAGTTTATTTAGCGGCACAGATACGCAGTATTTT.

The V call is TRBV19, the J call TRBJ2-3; 10 nucleotides line up with TRBD2. The CDR3 has 15 amino acids. Germline V gives CDR1 LNHDA, CDR2 SQIVND (reference sequence). V dropped 6 bases and J dropped 0; count of bases not matched to a gene: 3. As DNA, the CDR3 is TGTGCCAGTAGCCAACTAGCGGGAAGCACAGATACGCAGTATTTT. It specifies CASSQLAGSTDTQYF.

This sequence joins TRBV28 and TRBJ1-2; TRBD1 is a possible D gene (6 bases). Looked up from germline, CDR1 is MDHEN and CDR2 is SYDVKM. Between the trimmed V and J ends, which lost 6 bases and 6 bases, there was a span of 17 bases. The CDR3 is 14 amino acids. CDR3 nucleotides: TGTGCCAGCAGGCGCGGGGGCAGGGAGCATGGCTACACCTTC. Protein product: CASRRGGREHGYTF.

V and J are TRBV5-1 and TRBJ2-7; a possible D gene is TRBD2 (6 bases). The CDR3 is 13 amino acids. In germline, CDR1 is SGHRS, CDR2 YFSETQ. Trimming removed 0 bases from V and 6 bases from J, with 10 bases in between. DNA of the CDR3: TGCGCCAGCAGCTTGGCCCGGGGGAGCGAGCAGTACTTC. This encodes CASSLARGSEQYF.

This clone came up once. The rearrangement joins TRBV3-1 (or the pseudogene TRBV3-2) to TRBJ2-5; D perhaps matches TRBD1 (6 bases). The CDR3 sequence is 13 residues long. Germline CDR1 is LGHDT and CDR2 is YNNKEL (reference sequence). V was trimmed by 4 bases and J by 5 bases, leaving 11 bases between them. Here the CDR3 reads CASSLRGSETQYF. As DNA, the CDR3 is TGTGCCAGCAGCCTAAGGGGGTCGGAGACCCAGTACTTC.

This chain uses TRBV6-6 with TRBJ1-1; D call uncertain. The CDR3 is 14 residues long. Trimming shortened V by 1 base and J by 6 bases, and 12 bases separated the two germline ends. Per germline, CDR1 MNHNY and CDR2 SVGAGI (reference sequence). In DNA form, the CDR3 reads TGTGCCAGCAGTTACTACGGGGAGGAGGCTGAAGCTTTCTTT. Residues: CASSYYGEEAEAFF.

V gene TRBV7-9 combines with J gene TRBJ1-2, with a possible D match to TRBD1 (6 bases). Trimming took 6 bases from V and 5 from J, leaving 16 bases between them. The CDR3 has 14 residues. Germline V gene sequence: CDR1 SEHNR, CDR2 FQNEAQ (reference sequence). The CDR3 DNA is TGTGCCAGCAGAAGCACAGGGTCCCCTTATGGCTACACCTTC. Protein sequence: CASRSTGSPYGYTF.

The chain uses TRBV29-1 and TRBJ1-4; 9 bases are a match to TRBD1. J was trimmed by 7 bases and V by 4 bases; bases with no gene match: 10. The germline CDR1 and CDR2 sequences are SQVTM and ANQGSEA. The CDR3 loop spans 15 amino acids. The CDR3 nucleotides read TGCAGCGTTGCGGGGACAGGGTTCGGCGTTGAAAAACTGTTTTTT. Its translation: CSVAGTGFGVEKLFF.

This clone was recorded once. The chain employs TRBV7-9 and TRBJ1-1; D remains ambiguous. CDR3 length: 14 amino acids. The V end lost 2 bases, the J end lost 4 bases, and 11 bases lay between the germline ends. Germline-derived CDR1 and CDR2 are SEHNR and FQNEAQ (reference sequence). Written as DNA, the CDR3 is TGTGCCAGCAGCTTAACCCCGATCGGCACTGAAGCTTTCTTT. This gives the protein CASSLTPIGTEAFF.

CDR3 coding DNA: TGTGCCAGCAGTTTGGCGGGTACGCAGTATTTT. Its protein product is CASSLAGTQYF. The J gene is TRBJ2-3, the V gene TRBV6-6; the D gene is possibly TRBD2 (5 bases). Trimming removed 4 bases from V and 8 bases from J, with 7 bases in between. The CDR3 sequence is 11 residues long. The germline CDR1 and CDR2 sequences are MNHNY and SVGAGI (reference sequence).

The chain couples TRBV2 to TRBJ2-2; 7 nucleotides match TRBD1. This CDR3 spans 15 amino acids. CDR1 is SNHLY and CDR2 is FYNNEI in the germline V gene. With 5 bases clipped from V and 7 bases from J, the junction kept 10 bases outside the gene matches. The CDR3 DNA reads as TGTGCCAGCAGTTTTACAGGGGCGGCGGACGGGGAGCTGTTTTTT. Protein sequence: CASSFTGAADGELFF.

DNA for the CDR3: TGTGCCAGCAGTCTCGGACAGGGGGTAAATTCACCCCTCCACTTT. Its translation: CASSLGQGVNSPLHF. The chain carries TRBV27 and TRBJ1-6; 10 bases fit TRBD1. The germline V gene encodes CDR1 MNHEY and CDR2 SMNVEV (reference sequence). The CDR3 length is 15 residues. V shed 5 bases, J shed 7 bases, and the junction held 5 bases outside the gene matches.

The chain is built from TRBV30 and TRBJ2-3, with unresolved D. This CDR3 is built from 13 residues. CDR1 and CDR2 from the germline V gene are GTSNPN and SVGIG (reference sequence). V dropped 0 bases and J dropped 3 bases, with 7 bases sitting between them. The CDR3 DNA is TGTGCCTGGAGTGTATCCGGGACAGATACGCAGTATTTT. This translates into CAWSVSGTDTQYF.

The CDR3, as DNA: TGCGCCAGCAGCTGGAGAATACGGGTTGCCAAAAACATTCAGTACTTC. Translating gives CASSWRIRVAKNIQYF. The rearrangement links TRBV5-1 to TRBJ2-4; D is unresolved. This CDR3 region has 16 residues. V was cut by 3 bases and J by 1 base, with 14 bases left in between. Germline V gene lookup returns CDR1 SGHRS and CDR2 YFSETQ.

V is TRBV7-9 and J is TRBJ1-1; possibly TRBD1 for D (6 bases). Germline V gives CDR1 SEHNR, CDR2 FQNEAQ (reference sequence). The CDR3 extends over 13 amino acids. The V and J ends lost 5 bases and 5 bases respectively, with 12 bases between them. The CDR3 sequence: CASSKQGRTEAFF. The CDR3 region has the DNA TGTGCCAGCAGCAAACAGGGTAGGACTGAAGCTTTCTTT.

This clone was counted a few times. The V call is TRBV30, the J call TRBJ1-2, with D tentatively TRBD1 (6 bases). This CDR3 is 14 amino acids long. Trimming removed 5 bases from V and 8 bases from J, with 21 bases in between. Per the germline V gene, CDR1 is GTSNPN and CDR2 is SVGIG (reference sequence). CDR3 region: CAWSQGQGQQGYTF. The DNA for the CDR3 is TGTGCCTGGTCCCAGGGGCAGGGCCAACAGGGCTACACCTTC. The full variable domain, its missing parts supplied by reference TRBV30 and TRBJ1-2, is SQTIHQWPATLVQPVGSPLSLECTVEGTSNPNLYWYRQAAGRGLQLLFYSVGIGQISSEVPQNLSASRPQDRQFILSSKKLLLSDSGFYLCAWSQGQGQQGYTFGSGTRLTVV.

This chain uses TRBV4-3 with TRBJ2-7; D is perhaps TRBD2 (6 bases). V lost 0 bases, J lost 2 bases, and 14 bases lay in between. Germline CDR1 and CDR2: LGHNA and YSLEER. The CDR3 is 16 amino acids. The CDR3 protein is CASSQEKSGRAYEQYF. The CDR3 nucleotides read TGCGCCAGCAGCCAAGAGAAGAGCGGGCGAGCCTACGAGCAGTACTTC.

V usage is TRBV30 and J usage is TRBJ1-2; D not resolved. This CDR3 has 13 residues. Looked up from germline, CDR1 is GTSNPN and CDR2 is SVGIG (reference sequence). The V end lost 0 bases, the J end lost 5 bases, and 10 bases lay between the germline ends. The CDR3 DNA is TGTGCCTGGAGTGTATCACCGGTTTATGGCTACACCTTC. The encoded protein is CAWSVSPVYGYTF.

The chain couples TRBV19 to TRBJ2-1; D unresolved. CDR3 length: 13 amino acids. Trimming left V 4 bases short and J 9 bases short, with 13 bases between. In germline, CDR1 is LNHDA, CDR2 SQIVND (reference sequence). In DNA form, the CDR3 reads TGTGCCAGTAGTAGCCGCGTTCCTAGTGAGCAGTTCTTC. This codes for CASSSRVPSEQFF.

The chain carries TRBV27 and TRBJ1-4; a weak D match, TRBD1 (6 bases). The CDR3 is 18 amino acids. Germline assignment: CDR1 MNHEY and CDR2 SMNVEV (reference sequence). Trimming pared 7 bases from V and 8 bases from J, leaving 29 bases between. CDR3 nucleotide sequence: TGTGCCAGCACACCCTTTTTGGCAGAGGGGGGGCCGAAGGAAAAACTGTTTTTT. It codes for CASTPFLAEGGPKEKLFF.

CDR3 residues: CASSQATAGETQYF. Here the CDR3 DNA reads TGTGCCAGCAGCCAAGCGACGGCGGGGGAGACCCAGTACTTC. The chain couples TRBV3-1 (or the pseudogene TRBV3-2) to TRBJ2-5; D is perhaps TRBD2 (6 bases). Trimming removed 1 base from V and 5 bases from J, with 11 bases in between. The CDR3 runs 14 residues. Germline assignment: CDR1 LGHDT and CDR2 YNNKEL (reference sequence).

This sequence joins TRBV6-5 and TRBJ1-2; D possibly corresponds to TRBD1 (6 bases). V was trimmed by 11 bases and J by 7 bases, leaving 17 bases between them. Germline-derived CDR1 and CDR2 are MNHEY and SVGAGI. The CDR3 has 12 residues. The CDR3 nucleotides are TGTGCCCGCCGGGGGGGGGCGGGTGGCTACACCTTC. Residues: CARRGGAGGYTF.

This chain joins TRBV2 and TRBJ2-3, with D perhaps matching TRBD1 (6 bases). The V gene's germline CDR1 is SNHLY and CDR2 FYNNEI. This CDR3 contains 15 residues. Trimming took 4 bases from V and 1 from J, leaving 12 bases between them. The CDR3: CASSGMAGGTDTQYF. CDR3 sequence (DNA): TGTGCCAGCAGTGGGATGGCAGGGGGCACAGATACGCAGTATTTT.

This clone was recorded once. The chain joins TRBV18 to TRBJ1-3; 8 bases are a match to TRBD1. This CDR3 region has 13 residues. The trim removed 3 bases at V and 7 bases at J, leaving 2 bases unmatched. Germline CDR1 is KGHSH and CDR2 is LQKENI. CDR3 amino acids: CASSPTGVNTIYF. The CDR3, as DNA: TGTGCCAGCTCACCGACAGGGGTGAACACCATATATTTT.

The rearrangement uses TRBV28 and TRBJ2-7; 12 nucleotides agree with TRBD1. CDR3 length equals 15 residues. From germline, CDR1 is MDHEN and CDR2 SYDVKM. With V trimmed by 5 bases and J by 6 bases, 8 bases remained unmatched. CDR3 nucleotides: TGTGCCAGCAGTGTACGGGACAGGGGGCTAATCGAGCAGTACTTC. Translating it yields CASSVRDRGLIEQYF.

The CDR3 is CASSSADGLVATNEKLFF. CDR3 DNA sequence: TGTGCCAGCAGTTCAGCGGACGGGCTCGTTGCAACTAATGAAAAACTGTTTTTT. This rearrangement joins TRBV27 to TRBJ1-4, with unresolved D. V was cut by 4 bases and J by 0 bases, with 18 bases left in between. The CDR3 sequence is 18 residues long. CDR1 is MNHEY and CDR2 is SMNVEV in the germline V gene (reference sequence). The complete variable domain, with remaining parts taken from reference TRBV27 and TRBJ1-4, reads EAQVTQNPRYLITVTGKKLTVTCSQNMNHEYMSWYRQDPGLGLRQIYYSMNVEVTDKGDVPEGYKVSRKEKRNFPLILESPSPNQTSLYFCASSSADGLVATNEKLFFGSGTQLSVL.

This chain links TRBV3-1 (or the pseudogene TRBV3-2) with TRBJ1-6, with D uncertain. The CDR3 runs to 15 residues. The V end was cut by 2 bases, the J end by 3 bases, with 8 bases between. Germline V CDR1 and CDR2: LGHDT, YNNKEL (reference sequence). As DNA, the CDR3 is TGTGCCAGCAGCCAAACCGGGAGCTATAATTCACCCCTCCACTTT. This codes for CASSQTGSYNSPLHF.

V usage is TRBV19 and J usage is TRBJ2-4, with 10 bases aligning to TRBD2. This CDR3 region has 15 residues. J gave up 6 bases and V 1 base, and 3 bases lay outside the gene matches. Germline CDR1 reads LNHDA; CDR2 reads SQIVND (reference sequence). The CDR3 loop is CASSIALAGVNIQYF. In DNA form, the CDR3 reads TGTGCCAGTAGTATAGCCCTAGCGGGGGTAAACATTCAGTACTTC. The whole variable domain, filled in from reference TRBV19 and TRBJ2-4, reads DGGITQSPKYLFRKEGQNVTLSCEQNLNHDAMYWYRQDPGQGLRLIYYSQIVNDFQKGDIAEGYSVSREKKESFPLTVTSAQKNPTAFYLCASSIALAGVNIQYFGAGTRLSVL.

V usage is TRBV5-4 and J usage is TRBJ1-2; 10 bases are shared with TRBD1. The germline V gene has CDR1 SGHNT and CDR2 YYREEE (reference sequence). The CDR3 consists of 14 residues. Trimming cost V 5 bases and J 3 bases; bases outside gene matches: 4. The CDR3 DNA reads as TGTGCCAGCAGTTGGGACAGGGGAGACTATGGCTACACCTTC. Its translation: CASSWDRGDYGYTF.